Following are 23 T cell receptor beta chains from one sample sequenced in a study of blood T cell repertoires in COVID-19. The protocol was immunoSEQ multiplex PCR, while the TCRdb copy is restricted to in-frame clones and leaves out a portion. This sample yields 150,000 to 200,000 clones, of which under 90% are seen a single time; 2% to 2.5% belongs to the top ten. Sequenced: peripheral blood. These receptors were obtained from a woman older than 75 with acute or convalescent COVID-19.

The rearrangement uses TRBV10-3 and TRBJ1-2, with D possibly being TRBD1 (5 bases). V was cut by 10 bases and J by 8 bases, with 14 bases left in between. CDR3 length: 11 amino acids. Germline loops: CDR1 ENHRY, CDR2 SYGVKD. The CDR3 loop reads CATPGLGGYTF. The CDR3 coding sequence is TGTGCCACCCCGGGACTCGGAGGCTACACCTTC.

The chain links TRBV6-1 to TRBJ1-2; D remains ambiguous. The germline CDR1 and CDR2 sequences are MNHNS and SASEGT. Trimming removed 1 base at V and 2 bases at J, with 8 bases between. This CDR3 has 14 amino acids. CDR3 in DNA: TGTGCCAGCAGTGAAGGCAGAATCAACTATGGCTACACCTTC. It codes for CASSEGRINYGYTF.

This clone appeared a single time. The CDR3 DNA follows: TGTGCCAGCAGTCTACAGGGGGCGCTTGAAGCTTTCTTT. This sequence encodes CASSLQGALEAFF. V and J are TRBV27 and TRBJ1-1; 9 nucleotides align to TRBD1. This CDR3 is 13 amino acids long. The germline CDR1 and CDR2 sequences are MNHEY and SMNVEV (reference sequence). Unmatched junction bases numbered 5, after V lost 5 bases and J lost 7 bases.

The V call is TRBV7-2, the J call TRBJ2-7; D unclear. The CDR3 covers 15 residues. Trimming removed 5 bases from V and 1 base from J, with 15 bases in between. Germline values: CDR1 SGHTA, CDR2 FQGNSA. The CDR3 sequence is CASSPSAFNSYEQYF. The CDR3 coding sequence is TGTGCCAGCAGCCCCTCAGCGTTTAATTCCTACGAGCAGTACTTC.

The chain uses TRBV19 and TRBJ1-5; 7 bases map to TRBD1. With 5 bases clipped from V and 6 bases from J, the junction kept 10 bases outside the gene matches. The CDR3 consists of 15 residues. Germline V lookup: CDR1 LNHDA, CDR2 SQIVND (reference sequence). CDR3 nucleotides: TGTGCCAGTAGTTCACACAGGGGCGGCGGTCAGCCCCAGCATTTT. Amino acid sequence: CASSSHRGGGQPQHF.

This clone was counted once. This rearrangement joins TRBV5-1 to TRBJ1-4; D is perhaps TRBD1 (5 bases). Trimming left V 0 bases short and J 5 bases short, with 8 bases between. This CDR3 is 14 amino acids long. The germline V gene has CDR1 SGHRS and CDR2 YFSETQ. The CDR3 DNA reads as TGCGCCAGCAGCTTGGATTCAGGGAATGAAAAACTGTTTTTT. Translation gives CASSLDSGNEKLFF. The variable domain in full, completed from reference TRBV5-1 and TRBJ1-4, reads KAGVTQTPRYLIKTRGQQVTLSCSPISGHRSVSWYQQTPGQGLQFLFEYFSETQRNKGNFPGRFSGRQFSNSRSEMNVSTLELGDSALYLCASSLDSGNEKLFFGSGTQLSVL.

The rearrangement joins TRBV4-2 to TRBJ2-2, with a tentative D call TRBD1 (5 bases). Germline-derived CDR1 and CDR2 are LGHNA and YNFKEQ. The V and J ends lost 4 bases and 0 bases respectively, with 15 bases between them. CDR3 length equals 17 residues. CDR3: CASSPESRAPNTGELFF. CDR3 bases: TGTGCCAGCAGCCCCGAGAGCAGGGCTCCGAACACCGGGGAGCTGTTTTTT.

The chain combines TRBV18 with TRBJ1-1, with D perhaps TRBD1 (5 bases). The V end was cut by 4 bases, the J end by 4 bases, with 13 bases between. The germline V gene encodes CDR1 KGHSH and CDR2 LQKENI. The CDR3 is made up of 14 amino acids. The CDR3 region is CASSRGGSATEAFF. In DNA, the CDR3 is TGTGCCAGCTCACGCGGGGGGTCGGCCACTGAAGCTTTCTTT.

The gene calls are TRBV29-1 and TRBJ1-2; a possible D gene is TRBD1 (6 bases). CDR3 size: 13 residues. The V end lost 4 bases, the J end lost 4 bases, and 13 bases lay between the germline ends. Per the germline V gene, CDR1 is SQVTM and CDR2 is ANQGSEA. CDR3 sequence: CSVGTGLSYGYTF. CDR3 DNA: TGCAGCGTTGGTACAGGGTTAAGCTATGGCTACACCTTC.

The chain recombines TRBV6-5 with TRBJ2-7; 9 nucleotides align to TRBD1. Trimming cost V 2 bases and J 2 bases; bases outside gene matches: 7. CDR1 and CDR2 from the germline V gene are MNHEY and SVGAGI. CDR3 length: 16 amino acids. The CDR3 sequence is CASSYGGTGRAYEQYF. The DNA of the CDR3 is TGTGCCAGCAGTTACGGGGGGACAGGGAGGGCCTACGAGCAGTACTTC.

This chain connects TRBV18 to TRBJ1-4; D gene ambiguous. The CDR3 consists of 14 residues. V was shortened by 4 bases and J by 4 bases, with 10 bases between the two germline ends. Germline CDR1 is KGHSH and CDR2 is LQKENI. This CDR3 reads CASSRAPFNEKLFF. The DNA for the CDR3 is TGTGCCAGCTCACGGGCCCCCTTTAATGAAAAACTGTTTTTT.

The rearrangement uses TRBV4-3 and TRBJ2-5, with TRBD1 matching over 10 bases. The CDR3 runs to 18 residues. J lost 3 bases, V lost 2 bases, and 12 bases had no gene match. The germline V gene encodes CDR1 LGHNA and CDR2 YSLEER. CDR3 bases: TGCGCCAGCAGCCAAAACCCCACCGGGACAGGGGTTGAAGAGACCCAGTACTTC. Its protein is CASSQNPTGTGVEETQYF.

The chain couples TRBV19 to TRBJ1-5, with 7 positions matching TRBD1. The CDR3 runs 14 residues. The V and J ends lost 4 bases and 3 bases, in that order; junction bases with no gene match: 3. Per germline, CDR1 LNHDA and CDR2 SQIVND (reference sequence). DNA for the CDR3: TGTGCCAGTAGTAAGGGACAGAACAATCAGCCCCAGCATTTT. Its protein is CASSKGQNNQPQHF. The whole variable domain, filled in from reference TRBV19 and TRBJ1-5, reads DGGITQSPKYLFRKEGQNVTLSCEQNLNHDAMYWYRQDPGQGLRLIYYSQIVNDFQKGDIAEGYSVSREKKESFPLTVTSAQKNPTAFYLCASSKGQNNQPQHFGDGTRLSIL.

CDR3 bases: TGTGCCAGCAGCCCATTTGGACAGGCAAACACTGAAGCTTTCTTT. This codes for CASSPFGQANTEAFF. The genes are TRBV7-9 and TRBJ1-1, with 7 bases matching TRBD1. Trimming cost V 5 bases and J 2 bases; bases outside gene matches: 8. The CDR3 runs to 15 residues. Germline V gene sequence: CDR1 SEHNR, CDR2 FQNEAQ (reference sequence).

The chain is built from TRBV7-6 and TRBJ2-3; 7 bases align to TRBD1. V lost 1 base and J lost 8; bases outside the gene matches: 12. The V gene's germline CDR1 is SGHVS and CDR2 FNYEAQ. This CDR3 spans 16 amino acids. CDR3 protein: CASSLGQGALPSTQYF. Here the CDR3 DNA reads TGTGCCAGCAGCTTAGGACAGGGAGCTCTCCCTAGTACGCAGTATTTT. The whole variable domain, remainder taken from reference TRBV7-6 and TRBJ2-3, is GAGVSQSPRYKVTKRGQDVALRCDPISGHVSLYWYRQALGQGPEFLTYFNYEAQQDKSGLPNDRFSAERPEGSISTLTIQRTEQRDSAMYRCASSLGQGALPSTQYFGPGTRLTVL.

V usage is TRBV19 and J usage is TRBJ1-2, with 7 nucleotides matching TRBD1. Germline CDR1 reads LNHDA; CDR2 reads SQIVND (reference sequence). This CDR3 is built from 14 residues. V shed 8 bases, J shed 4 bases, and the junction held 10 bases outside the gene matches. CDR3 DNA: TGTGCCAGTGCCCTTGACAGGGATGTCTATGGCTACACCTTC. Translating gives CASALDRDVYGYTF.

The CDR3 DNA reads TGTGCCAGCAGCGTCGGGACATTAAGCACAGATACGCAGTATTTT. It codes for CASSVGTLSTDTQYF. The chain couples TRBV9 to TRBJ2-3, with D possibly TRBD1 on 6 matching bases. The CDR3 has 15 amino acids. The germline V gene encodes CDR1 SGDLS and CDR2 YYNGEE. V lost 2 bases, J lost 0 bases, and 10 bases lay in between. The full variable domain, its missing parts supplied by reference TRBV9 and TRBJ2-3, is DSGVTQTPKHLITATGQRVTLRCSPRSGDLSVYWYQQSLDQGLQFLIQYYNGEERAKGNILERFSAQQFPDLHSELNLSSLELGDSALYFCASSVGTLSTDTQYFGPGTRLTVL.

This CDR3 reads CASSLEDRAYEQYF. In nucleotides, the CDR3 is TGTGCCAGCAGCTTGGAGGACAGGGCTTACGAGCAGTACTTC. The genes are TRBV5-6 and TRBJ2-7; 8 positions match TRBD1. J was trimmed by 4 bases and V by 0 bases; bases with no gene match: 3. The germline V gene has CDR1 SGHDT and CDR2 YYEEEE. The CDR3 covers 14 residues.

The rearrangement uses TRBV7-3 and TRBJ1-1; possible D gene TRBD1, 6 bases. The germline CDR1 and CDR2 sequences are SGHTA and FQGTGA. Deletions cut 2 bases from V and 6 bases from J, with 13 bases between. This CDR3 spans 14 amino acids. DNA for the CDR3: TGTGCCAGCAGCTTAGCGGGGGGCAACTCTGAAGCTTTCTTT. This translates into CASSLAGGNSEAFF.

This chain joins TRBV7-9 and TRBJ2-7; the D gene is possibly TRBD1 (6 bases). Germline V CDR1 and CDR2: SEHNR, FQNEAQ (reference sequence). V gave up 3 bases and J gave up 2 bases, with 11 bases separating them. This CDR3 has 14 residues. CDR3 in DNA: TGTGCCAGCAGCTTCGGACAGACTACCTACGAGCAGTACTTC. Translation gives CASSFGQTTYEQYF.

CDR3 bases: TGTGCCAGCAGTCGGGACAGGGGGCAGTACGAGCAGTACTTC. Encoded protein: CASSRDRGQYEQYF. The chain has TRBV6-5 and TRBJ2-7; 12 bases are shared with TRBD1. This CDR3 is 14 amino acids long. V lost 5 bases to trimming and J lost 4 bases; unmatched junction nucleotides: 3. Germline CDR1 MNHEY, CDR2 SVGAGI.

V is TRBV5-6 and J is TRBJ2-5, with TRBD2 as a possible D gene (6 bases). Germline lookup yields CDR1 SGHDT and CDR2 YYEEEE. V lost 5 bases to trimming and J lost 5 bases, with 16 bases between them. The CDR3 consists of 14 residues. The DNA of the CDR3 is TGTGCCAGCAGGGGGGGATATGGGGACGAGACCCAGTACTTC. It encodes CASRGGYGDETQYF. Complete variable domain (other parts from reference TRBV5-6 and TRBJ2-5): DAGVTQSPTHLIKTRGQQVTLRCSPKSGHDTVSWYQQALGQGPQFIFQYYEEEERQRGNFPDRFSGHQFPNYSSELNVNALLLGDSALYLCASRGGYGDETQYFGPGTRLLVL.

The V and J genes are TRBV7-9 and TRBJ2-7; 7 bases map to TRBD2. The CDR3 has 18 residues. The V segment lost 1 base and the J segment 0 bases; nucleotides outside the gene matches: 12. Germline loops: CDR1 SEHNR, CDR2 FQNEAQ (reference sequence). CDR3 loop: CASSLVVGASGYSYEQYF. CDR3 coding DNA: TGTGCCAGCAGCTTAGTGGTAGGGGCTAGCGGCTACTCCTACGAGCAGTACTTC.